The clone carrying this T cell receptor beta chain was recorded only once. No antigen is known for it. The sample belongs to a study of T-cell memory formation after mild COVID-19. Study results and caveats: There was a balanced CD4/CD8 profile in clones contracting day 15 to 85, and later expanders leaned CD4+.

Germline assignment: CDR1 KGHSH and CDR2 LQKENI. The CDR3 spans 13 residues. V shed 3 bases and J shed 4 bases, with 8 bases lying between them. TCRdb reprocessed the 5' RACE reads with MiXCR, giving one entry per CDR3 protein. This table holds 450,000 to 650,000 distinct CDR3 sequences, around 20% found once. This TCR derives from an adult woman who had mild COVID-19 (a few samples of this study predate the infection). Cell type and time point are not known. V usage is TRBV18 and J usage is TRBJ2-3; either TRBD1 or TRBD2 may supply D (5 bases each). Sequencing was carried out using PBMCs or a T cell subset sorted from them (not recorded which). The DNA for the CDR3 is TGTGCCAGCTCACCCGAGGGACCAGATACGCAGTATTTT. It specifies CASSPEGPDTQYF. The entire variable domain, with the rest obtained from reference TRBV18 and TRBJ2-3, is as follows: NAGVMQNPRHLVRRRGQEARLRCSPMKGHSHVYWYRQLPEEGLKFMVYLQKENIIDESGMPKERFSAEFPKEGPSILRIQQVVRGDSAAYFCASSPEGPDTQYFGPGTRLTVL.